These 30 T cell receptor beta chains originate from one sample sequenced in a study of T cells in Graves' hyperthyroidism and ophthalmopathy. Regions amplified from RNA transcripts were the TCR beta CDR3 regions. When the TCR CDR3 underwent first-round RT-PCR, the HTBI primer set was used. One entry per CDR3 protein results from TCRdb running MiXCR on the multiplex PCR reads. The sample has some 140,000 distinct CDR3 sequences; roughly a fifth are singletons. What was sequenced was blood. The receptors here all came from a woman between 50 and 59 years old with Graves' hyperthyroidism that later progressed to Graves' ophthalmopathy.

This clonotype was detected a few times. The rearrangement joins TRBV3-1 to TRBJ2-5; D gene unclear. With 0 bases removed from V and 0 bases from J, the gap between germline ends came to 5 bases. The CDR3 has 14 amino acids. The germline gives CDR1 LGHDT, CDR2 YNNKEL (reference sequence). CDR3 residues: CASSQDTYQETQYF. The DNA of the CDR3 is TGTGCCAGCAGCCAAGACACCTACCAAGAGACCCAGTACTTC.

The chain's CDR3 is CASSLRGIATGELFF. The CDR3 nucleotides are TGTGCCAGCAGTTTAAGGGGGATCGCCACCGGGGAGCTGTTTTTT. V is TRBV27 and J is TRBJ2-2, with D perhaps matching TRBD1 (6 bases). In germline, CDR1 is MNHEY, CDR2 SMNVEV (reference sequence). Trimming left V 2 bases short and J 4 bases short, with 11 bases between. The CDR3 runs to 15 residues.

The chain combines TRBV7-8 with TRBJ2-5; no clear D gene. In germline, CDR1 is SGHVS, CDR2 FQNEAQ. The CDR3 length is 13 residues. With 2 bases removed from V and 6 bases from J, the gap between germline ends came to 10 bases. The DNA of the CDR3 is TGTGCCAGCAGCTTATATACAGCGAAGACCCAGTACTTC. It codes for CASSLYTAKTQYF.

V usage is TRBV19 and J usage is TRBJ2-5; 10 positions agree with TRBD1. This CDR3 is 15 amino acids long. Germline V gene data show CDR1 as LNHDA and CDR2 as SQIVND (reference sequence). V lost 3 bases and J lost 5; bases outside the gene matches: 6. As DNA, the CDR3 is TGTGCCAGTAGTATTGGGACAGGGGAAGGGGAGACCCAGTACTTC. Translating it yields CASSIGTGEGETQYF.

V gene TRBV11-3 combines with J gene TRBJ2-1; 9 nucleotides align to TRBD2. V gave up 2 bases and J gave up 0 bases; unmatched junction bases: 11. There are 19 residues in the CDR3. Per germline, CDR1 SGHNT and CDR2 YENEEA. This chain's CDR3 is CASSLRLAGFLSSYNEQFF. In nucleotides, the CDR3 is TGTGCCAGCAGCTTACGGCTAGCGGGGTTCCTTAGCTCCTACAATGAGCAGTTCTTC. The full variable domain, its missing parts supplied by reference TRBV11-3 and TRBJ2-1, is EAGVVQSPRYKIIEKKQPVAFWCNPISGHNTLYWYLQNLGQGPELLIRYENEEAVDDSQLPKDRFSAERLKGVDSTLKIQPAELGDSAVYLCASSLRLAGFLSSYNEQFFGPGTRLTVL.

Only a few counts were recorded for this clonotype. V and J are TRBV20-1 and TRBJ2-1; maybe TRBD1 (5 bases). V was shortened by 1 base and J by 0 bases, with 19 bases between the two germline ends. Germline assignment: CDR1 DFQATT and CDR2 SNEGSKA (reference sequence). The CDR3 loop spans 18 amino acids. The CDR3 is CSARGWGGKLYSYNEQFF. The DNA of the CDR3 is TGCAGTGCTAGAGGATGGGGCGGTAAACTTTACTCCTACAATGAGCAGTTCTTC.

This sequence joins TRBV19 and TRBJ1-5, with 7 bases matching TRBD1. With V trimmed by 2 bases and J by 5 bases, 6 bases remained unmatched. The germline V gene encodes CDR1 LNHDA and CDR2 SQIVND (reference sequence). The CDR3 spans 15 residues. DNA of the CDR3: TGTGCCAGTAGTATAAACCAGGGGGGAGATCAGCCCCAGCATTTT. Residues: CASSINQGGDQPQHF.

This clonotype was seen at least ten times. The J gene is TRBJ2-5, the V gene TRBV20-1; the D gene is possibly TRBD2 (6 bases). This CDR3 has 12 amino acids. CDR1 and CDR2 (germline): DFQATT, SNEGSKA (reference sequence). V was cut by 4 bases and J by 4 bases, with 10 bases left in between. The CDR3 region is CSANRGLETQYF. In nucleotides, the CDR3 is TGCAGTGCTAACCGGGGGTTAGAGACCCAGTACTTC.

At least ten counts were recorded for this clonotype. The chain employs TRBV5-1 and TRBJ1-3; 9 positions match TRBD1. Per the germline V gene, CDR1 is SGHRS and CDR2 is YFSETQ. The CDR3 contains 23 residues. V shed 4 bases and J 5 bases; nucleotides not matched to a gene: 31. The CDR3: CASSKLLQNNPNAGTGFRNTIYF. CDR3 bases: TGCGCCAGCAGCAAACTATTACAGAACAACCCCAACGCCGGGACAGGGTTCCGAAACACCATATATTTT. Using reference TRBV5-1 and TRBJ1-3 for the parts outside the CDR3, the full variable domain is KAGVTQTPRYLIKTRGQQVTLSCSPISGHRSVSWYQQTPGQGLQFLFEYFSETQRNKGNFPGRFSGRQFSNSRSEMNVSTLELGDSALYLCASSKLLQNNPNAGTGFRNTIYFGEGSWLTVV.

CDR3 sequence: CASTKNAGVGVNTEAFF. The CDR3 DNA reads TGTGCCAGCACCAAAAATGCAGGGGTAGGAGTGAACACTGAAGCTTTCTTT. The chain is built from TRBV19 and TRBJ1-1, with a weak D call TRBD1 (6 bases). This CDR3 is 17 amino acids long. V shed 9 bases and J shed 0 bases, with 23 bases lying between them. Germline V gives CDR1 LNHDA, CDR2 SQIVND (reference sequence). Full variable domain (rest looked up from reference TRBV19 and TRBJ1-1): DGGITQSPKYLFRKEGQNVTLSCEQNLNHDAMYWYRQDPGQGLRLIYYSQIVNDFQKGDIAEGYSVSREKKESFPLTVTSAQKNPTAFYLCASTKNAGVGVNTEAFFGQGTRLTVV.

This clonotype was picked up many times. The rearrangement links TRBV28 to TRBJ1-5; the D is unclear. There are 16 residues in the CDR3. CDR1 is MDHEN and CDR2 is SYDVKM in the germline V gene. With 6 bases removed from V and 2 bases from J, the gap between germline ends came to 17 bases. CDR3 DNA sequence: TGTGCCAGCAGCCCGACACTTTCGATAGGCAATCAGCCCCAGCATTTT. Its translation: CASSPTLSIGNQPQHF.

This clonotype was detected only a few times. This sequence joins TRBV28 and TRBJ2-2, with D unresolved. The CDR3 extends over 12 amino acids. Trimming shortened V by 6 bases and J by 10 bases, and 12 bases separated the two germline ends. CDR1 MDHEN and CDR2 SYDVKM come from the germline V gene. CDR3 nucleotide sequence: TGTGCCAGCAGATCGACACCCGTGGAGCTGTTTTTT. Encoded protein: CASRSTPVELFF.

J is TRBJ2-1 and V is TRBV27; 11 bases fit TRBD1. The V gene end was trimmed by 1 base and the J gene end by 5 bases; junction bases not matched to a gene: 1. The CDR3 extends over 15 amino acids. Germline V gene data show CDR1 as MNHEY and CDR2 as SMNVEV (reference sequence). This CDR3 reads CASSLWDRGNNEQFF. CDR3 DNA: TGTGCCAGCAGTTTATGGGACAGGGGGAACAATGAGCAGTTCTTC.

This chain uses TRBV11-2 with TRBJ2-1; 8 nucleotides match TRBD1. The CDR3 contains 15 residues. The germline V gene has CDR1 SGHAT and CDR2 FQNNGV. With V trimmed by 5 bases and J by 5 bases, 8 bases remained unmatched. CDR3 nucleotide sequence: TGTGCCAGCAGCACACGGACAGGGACCCACAATGAGCAGTTCTTC. Translated, it gives CASSTRTGTHNEQFF.

This clonotype was seen at least ten times. The chain carries TRBV29-1 and TRBJ2-2; 9 bases fit TRBD1. Germline-derived CDR1 and CDR2 are SQVTM and ANQGSEA. This CDR3 comprises 15 residues. Losses at the gene ends were 1 base for V and 2 bases for J; bases not matched to a gene: 2. CDR3 bases: TGCAGCGTTGAAGGGGGACAGGGCAACACCGGGGAGCTGTTTTTT. This encodes CSVEGGQGNTGELFF.

This clonotype has a count of ten or more. The chain has TRBV28 and TRBJ1-1; D unresolved. Germline CDR1 is MDHEN and CDR2 is SYDVKM. The CDR3 runs to 14 residues. The germline V and J ends were trimmed by 5 bases and 5 bases, with 15 bases remaining between them. The DNA of the CDR3 is TGTGCCAGCAGTCAACAAAAAACCGGGACTGAAGCTTTCTTT. Its translation is CASSQQKTGTEAFF.

CDR3 amino acids: CASSLVGYGYTF. CDR3 nucleotide sequence: TGTGCCAGCAGTTTGGTGGGCTATGGCTACACCTTC. The rearrangement links TRBV28 to TRBJ1-2; D gene unclear. This CDR3 comprises 12 residues. Between the trimmed V and J ends, which lost 3 bases and 4 bases, there was a span of 6 bases. Germline assignment: CDR1 MDHEN and CDR2 SYDVKM.

This clonotype was seen many times. The CDR3 here is CASSPTGGRTYNEQFF. The DNA for the CDR3 is TGTGCCAGCAGTCCAACCGGCGGGAGAACCTACAATGAGCAGTTCTTC. The chain is built from TRBV7-9 and TRBJ2-1; 7 bases align to TRBD2. CDR1 and CDR2 (germline): SEHNR, FQNEAQ (reference sequence). The J segment lost 2 bases and the V segment lost 6 bases, leaving 10 bases of the junction unmatched. This CDR3 has 16 residues.

The chain couples TRBV19 to TRBJ2-1; 10 bases match TRBD2. The length of the CDR3 is 14 residues. Trimming cost V 8 bases and J 10 bases; bases outside gene matches: 11. Germline V CDR1 and CDR2: LNHDA, SQIVND (reference sequence). CDR3 protein: CASCMASGSREQFF. The CDR3 DNA reads TGTGCCAGTTGCATGGCTAGCGGGAGTCGGGAGCAGTTCTTC.

This clonotype was picked up many times. The V gene is TRBV20-1, the J gene TRBJ2-4, with 8 nucleotides matching TRBD2. The ends lost 1 base at V and 1 base at J; junction bases unmatched: 6. Germline values: CDR1 DFQATT, CDR2 SNEGSKA (reference sequence). The CDR3 has 16 residues. The CDR3 DNA sequence: TGCAGTGCTAGAGCCGGGGGGGCGGAGGCCAAAAACATTCAGTACTTC. Protein product: CSARAGGAEAKNIQYF.

This clonotype was counted between two and nine times. The V call is TRBV19, the J call TRBJ2-5, with TRBD1 matching 10 bases. The CDR3 sequence is 15 residues long. Germline V CDR1 and CDR2: LNHDA, SQIVND (reference sequence). The V and J ends lost 6 bases and 3 bases, in that order; junction bases with no gene match: 7. Here the CDR3 reads CASRPGQGPEETQYF. CDR3 DNA: TGTGCCAGTAGACCGGGACAGGGGCCAGAAGAGACCCAGTACTTC. Full variable domain (missing parts from reference TRBV19 and TRBJ2-5): DGGITQSPKYLFRKEGQNVTLSCEQNLNHDAMYWYRQDPGQGLRLIYYSQIVNDFQKGDIAEGYSVSREKKESFPLTVTSAQKNPTAFYLCASRPGQGPEETQYFGPGTRLLVL.

This clonotype was seen ten or more times. V gene TRBV20-1 combines with J gene TRBJ2-7; TRBD2 matches at 14 bases. J gave up 1 base and V 4 bases, and 12 bases lay outside the gene matches. CDR1 is DFQATT and CDR2 is SNEGSKA in the germline V gene (reference sequence). This CDR3 region has 18 residues. The CDR3 protein is CSATGTSGSKIGSYEQYF. CDR3 nucleotide sequence: TGCAGTGCTACCGGGACTAGCGGGAGTAAGATTGGGTCCTACGAGCAGTACTTC.

This clonotype appeared many times. This chain uses TRBV5-8 with TRBJ2-3; 9 bases map to TRBD2. The germline gives CDR1 SGHTS, CDR2 YDEGEE. The CDR3 is 16 amino acids. The V and J ends lost 2 bases and 5 bases, in that order; junction bases with no gene match: 9. DNA of the CDR3: TGTGCCAGCAGCTTCGGGCGGGAGGGCCGAGAAGATACGCAGTATTTT. Translation: CASSFGREGREDTQYF.

This clonotype was counted at least ten times. The J gene is TRBJ2-2, the V gene TRBV7-9, with 8 positions matching TRBD1. The J segment lost 4 bases and the V segment lost 3 bases, leaving 4 bases of the junction unmatched. CDR1 is SEHNR and CDR2 is FQNEAQ in the germline V gene (reference sequence). CDR3 size: 15 residues. The CDR3 region is CASSLDRASTGELFF. The DNA for the CDR3 is TGTGCCAGCAGCTTGGACAGGGCTAGCACCGGGGAGCTGTTTTTT.

This clonotype was seen a handful of times. The chain links TRBV10-3 to TRBJ2-7; D might be TRBD2 (5 bases). CDR1 and CDR2 (germline): ENHRY, SYGVKD. V was pared by 6 bases and J by 4 bases, with 25 bases between. This CDR3 is 17 amino acids long. CDR3 amino acids: CAIRPFVGVESRYEQYF. The DNA for the CDR3 is TGTGCCATCAGACCCTTTGTGGGAGTGGAATCGCGGTACGAGCAGTACTTC.

The J gene is TRBJ1-4, the V gene TRBV20-1; D not resolved. Trimming cost V 2 bases and J 4 bases, with 5 bases left between them. The CDR3 contains 12 residues. Looked up from germline, CDR1 is DFQATT and CDR2 is SNEGSKA (reference sequence). The CDR3 region has the DNA TGCAGTGCTAGACGGCATAATGAAAAACTGTTTTTT. This codes for CSARRHNEKLFF.

The genes are TRBV6-2 or TRBV6-3 and TRBJ1-4; D not resolved. The CDR3 is 15 residues long. V lost 6 bases, J lost 2 bases, and 13 bases lay in between. In germline, CDR1 is MNHEY, CDR2 SVGEGT. The CDR3 DNA reads TGTGCCAGCAGGTCGACCCGAGGGACTAATGAAAAACTGTTTTTT. Protein sequence: CASRSTRGTNEKLFF.

This clonotype was seen a handful of times. This chain uses TRBV30 with TRBJ2-7, with TRBD2 as a possible D gene (5 bases). This CDR3 has 11 residues. V shed 3 bases and J shed 6 bases, with 9 bases lying between them. Germline loops: CDR1 GTSNPN, CDR2 SVGIG (reference sequence). CDR3: CAWSPAVEQYF. CDR3 DNA sequence: TGTGCCTGGAGCCCAGCGGTCGAGCAGTACTTC.

This clonotype has ten or more counts. The chain couples TRBV28 to TRBJ2-3, with 7 bases matching TRBD2. The V gene end was trimmed by 6 bases and the J gene end by 2 bases; junction bases not matched to a gene: 8. This CDR3 is built from 15 residues. Germline assignment: CDR1 MDHEN and CDR2 SYDVKM. The CDR3, as DNA: TGTGCCAGCAGCCCTCCTAGCGGACTCACAGATACGCAGTATTTT. Protein product: CASSPPSGLTDTQYF.

This clonotype appeared many times. The chain recombines TRBV20-1 with TRBJ1-4, with TRBD1 as a possible D gene (6 bases). Per the germline V gene, CDR1 is DFQATT and CDR2 is SNEGSKA (reference sequence). V was shortened by 5 bases and J by 6 bases, with 13 bases between the two germline ends. The CDR3 loop spans 13 amino acids. The CDR3 here is CSARQVIHEKLFF. CDR3 bases: TGCAGTGCTCGACAGGTGATCCATGAAAAACTGTTTTTT.